Following are 19 T cell receptor beta chains from one sample sequenced in a study of OX40 agonist ivuxolimab in advanced cancers. Profiled with immunoSEQ multiplex PCR; TCRdb holds only in-frame clones, not every one. The sample shows around 85,000 clones, about 89% of them seen only once. The specimen comprised CD4+ or CD8+ T cells sorted from blood, sampled in a trial of the OX40 agonist ivuxolimab. Every receptor here comes from an adult with an advanced solid tumor such as melanoma, head and neck, liver or kidney cancer.

V usage is TRBV30 and J usage is TRBJ1-5; TRBD1 aligns across 7 bases. Germline lookup yields CDR1 GTSNPN and CDR2 SVGIG (reference sequence). The length of the CDR3 is 14 residues. V shed 1 base and J 5 bases; nucleotides not matched to a gene: 5. CDR3 region: CAWSDLTGDQPQHF. The CDR3 nucleotides are TGTGCCTGGAGTGATCTCACAGGGGATCAGCCCCAGCATTTT.

The chain is built from TRBV5-1 and TRBJ2-1; 8 nucleotides line up with TRBD1. The CDR3 runs to 16 residues. Germline loops: CDR1 SGHRS, CDR2 YFSETQ. With V trimmed by 7 bases and J by 5 bases, 14 bases remained unmatched. In DNA, the CDR3 is TGCGCCAGCGGTGCCCTCGGGACAGGTATTAACAATGAGCAGTTCTTC. Its protein product is CASGALGTGINNEQFF. The variable domain in full, with the rest retrieved from reference TRBV5-1 and TRBJ2-1, is KAGVTQTPRYLIKTRGQQVTLSCSPISGHRSVSWYQQTPGQGLQFLFEYFSETQRNKGNFPGRFSGRQFSNSRSEMNVSTLELGDSALYLCASGALGTGINNEQFFGPGTRLTVL.

CDR3 sequence: CATSRDPQGGATEAFF. The CDR3 DNA reads as TGTGCCACCAGCAGAGATCCCCAGGGAGGGGCCACTGAAGCTTTCTTT. The J gene is TRBJ1-1, the V gene TRBV15; a possible D gene is TRBD1 (5 bases). Germline V lookup: CDR1 LNHNV, CDR2 YYDKDF (reference sequence). CDR3 length: 16 residues. V lost 0 bases and J lost 4, with 15 bases in between.

This clone was observed a single time. The chain joins TRBV11-2 to TRBJ1-1; D unclear. This CDR3 contains 13 residues. Per germline, CDR1 SGHAT and CDR2 FQNNGV. Trimming took off 0 bases at V and 0 bases at J, with 2 bases between the two ends. The CDR3 loop reads CASSLDVNTEAFF. The CDR3 coding sequence is TGTGCCAGCAGCTTAGATGTGAACACTGAAGCTTTCTTT.

This chain uses TRBV19 with TRBJ1-3, with a weak D call TRBD1 (6 bases). This CDR3 has 13 amino acids. Germline V gene lookup returns CDR1 LNHDA and CDR2 SQIVND (reference sequence). V gave up 9 bases and J gave up 0 bases, with 9 bases separating them. DNA of the CDR3: TGTGCCAGCAGGGGTAGCTCTGGAAACACCATATATTTT. Residues: CASRGSSGNTIYF.

This chain joins TRBV18 and TRBJ1-6; no reliable D call. The CDR3 covers 15 residues. Germline lookup yields CDR1 KGHSH and CDR2 LQKENI. The V and J ends lost 4 bases and 8 bases respectively, with 15 bases between them. Here the CDR3 reads CASSLTKDFHSPLHF. For the CDR3, the DNA is TGTGCCAGCTCACTGACAAAGGACTTTCATTCACCCCTCCACTTT.

The chain recombines TRBV30 with TRBJ1-3; D remains ambiguous. The germline CDR1 and CDR2 sequences are GTSNPN and SVGIG (reference sequence). This CDR3 has 14 amino acids. V lost 2 bases to trimming and J lost 7 bases, with 15 bases between them. DNA of the CDR3: TGTGCCTGGAGTCTCTACGAAGAGAGGAACACCATATATTTT. Its protein product is CAWSLYEERNTIYF. The full variable domain, in which reference TRBV30 and TRBJ1-3 provide the parts outside the CDR3, is SQTIHQWPATLVQPVGSPLSLECTVEGTSNPNLYWYRQAAGRGLQLLFYSVGIGQISSEVPQNLSASRPQDRQFILSSKKLLLSDSGFYLCAWSLYEERNTIYFGEGSWLTVV.

This chain links TRBV6-1 with TRBJ2-7; 10 bases are a match to TRBD1. V lost 5 bases, J lost 0 bases, and 4 bases stayed unmatched. The germline CDR1 and CDR2 sequences are MNHNS and SASEGT. This CDR3 region has 15 residues. The CDR3 sequence: CASSQDRGNSYEQYF. CDR3 nucleotide sequence: TGTGCCAGCAGTCAGGACAGGGGGAACTCCTACGAGCAGTACTTC.

This sequence joins TRBV28 and TRBJ2-5; TRBD2 agrees at 11 bases. Germline values: CDR1 MDHEN, CDR2 SYDVKM. Trimming cost V 3 bases and J 0 bases; bases outside gene matches: 3. The CDR3 is 16 residues long. CDR3 amino acids: CASSFASGRYQETQYF. CDR3 coding DNA: TGTGCCAGCAGTTTTGCTAGCGGGAGGTACCAAGAGACCCAGTACTTC.

The gene calls are TRBV5-8 and TRBJ2-3; 12 bases match TRBD2. In germline, CDR1 is SGHTS, CDR2 YDEGEE. J was trimmed by 2 bases and V by 4 bases; bases with no gene match: 5. This CDR3 spans 16 amino acids. Here the CDR3 DNA reads TGTGCCAGCAGCATTGGACTAGCGGGACCCACAGATACGCAGTATTTT. It specifies CASSIGLAGPTDTQYF.

This clone occurred once. The CDR3: CASSPPGTGLPYNQPQHF. CDR3 in DNA: TGTGCCAGCAGCCCCCCCGGGACAGGGCTCCCCTACAATCAGCCCCAGCATTTT. This chain joins TRBV7-2 and TRBJ1-5, with TRBD1 matching 9 bases. The germline V gene has CDR1 SGHTA and CDR2 FQGNSA. This CDR3 region has 18 residues. V was clipped by 5 bases and J by 3 bases; unmatched bases: 14.

Only one count was recorded for this clone. This chain uses TRBV11-2 with TRBJ1-1; D ambiguous. Germline assignment: CDR1 SGHAT and CDR2 FQNNGV. This CDR3 is built from 18 residues. V was pared by 4 bases and J by 4 bases, with 25 bases between. The chain's CDR3 is CASSSLLRITPMGTEAFF. In DNA, the CDR3 is TGTGCCAGCAGCTCCCTCCTACGGATTACTCCGATGGGCACTGAAGCTTTCTTT.

The J gene is TRBJ2-7, the V gene TRBV30, with TRBD2 matching 8 bases. The V gene end was trimmed by 3 bases and the J gene end by 2 bases; junction bases not matched to a gene: 12. Germline V gives CDR1 GTSNPN, CDR2 SVGIG (reference sequence). The CDR3 extends over 16 amino acids. This chain's CDR3 is CAWRGDLTGRAYEQYF. The CDR3 DNA reads as TGTGCCTGGAGAGGGGACTTAACCGGGAGGGCCTACGAGCAGTACTTC.

This clone was detected once. The chain recombines TRBV7-8 with TRBJ1-1; D is possibly TRBD1 (5 bases). Germline CDR1 SGHVS, CDR2 FQNEAQ. The germline V and J ends were trimmed by 5 bases and 3 bases, with 16 bases remaining between them. The CDR3 runs 15 residues. DNA of the CDR3: TGTGCCAGCAGCGTCCGCCGGGGACGGGACACTGAAGCTTTCTTT. This gives the protein CASSVRRGRDTEAFF.

This sequence joins TRBV7-2 and TRBJ2-7; tentative D call: TRBD2 (6 bases). The germline V and J ends were trimmed by 0 bases and 4 bases, with 10 bases remaining between them. Germline V gene data show CDR1 as SGHTA and CDR2 as FQGNSA. The CDR3 runs 14 residues. The DNA for the CDR3 is TGTGCCAGCAGCTTAGCGGCGGGATCGTACGAGCAGTACTTC. Its translation is CASSLAAGSYEQYF. Full variable domain (remainder filled in from reference TRBV7-2 and TRBJ2-7): GAGVSQSPSNKVTEKGKDVELRCDPISGHTALYWYRQSLGQGLEFLIYFQGNSAPDKSGLPSDRFSAERTGGSVSTLTIQRTQQEDSAVYLCASSLAAGSYEQYFGPGTRLTVT.

The chain carries TRBV11-2 and TRBJ2-2; tentatively, D is TRBD2 (6 bases). Germline CDR1 reads SGHAT; CDR2 reads FQNNGV. CDR3 length: 13 amino acids. V gave up 10 bases and J gave up 5 bases, with 14 bases separating them. The CDR3 sequence is CATRREQTGELFF. The DNA of the CDR3 is TGTGCCACCCGGAGGGAACAGACCGGGGAGCTGTTTTTT.

The chain recombines TRBV19 with TRBJ2-7; 7 bases line up with TRBD2. Per the germline V gene, CDR1 is LNHDA and CDR2 is SQIVND (reference sequence). The CDR3 covers 16 residues. V shed 7 bases and J 1 base; nucleotides not matched to a gene: 13. Here the CDR3 reads CASTPFSGIVSYEQYF. Here the CDR3 DNA reads TGTGCCAGTACCCCCTTCAGCGGGATTGTTTCCTACGAGCAGTACTTC.

The rearrangement joins TRBV4-1 to TRBJ2-3, with D perhaps TRBD1 (5 bases). V lost 2 bases to trimming and J lost 7 bases, with 22 bases between them. From germline, CDR1 is MGHRA and CDR2 YSYEKL. The CDR3 extends over 17 amino acids. The CDR3 sequence is CASSQTSRGRAQYTQYF. The CDR3 DNA reads as TGCGCCAGCAGCCAAACCTCTAGGGGCCGAGCACAATATACGCAGTATTTT.

The chain employs TRBV5-8 and TRBJ1-5, with 9 positions matching TRBD1. V gave up 4 bases and J gave up 7 bases; unmatched junction bases: 12. The CDR3 consists of 16 residues. The V gene's germline CDR1 is SGHTS and CDR2 YDEGEE. The CDR3 DNA is TGTGCCAGCAGCGCCAAACAGGGGGCGCGGGAGCAGCCCCAGCATTTT. Translating it yields CASSAKQGAREQPQHF. The variable domain in full, with the rest retrieved from reference TRBV5-8 and TRBJ1-5, is EAGVTQSPTHLIKTRGQQATLRCSPISGHTSVYWYQQALGLGLQFLLWYDEGEERNRGNFPPRFSGRQFPNYSSELNVNALELEDSALYLCASSAKQGAREQPQHFGDGTRLSIL.